The 26 T cell receptor beta chains reported below all come from one sample, sequenced in a study of shared clonotypes between healthy human individuals. Profiling relied on immunoSEQ multiplex PCR, and the TCRdb table lists in-frame clones only, not all of them. This table has 1,400,000 or so clones, approximately 98.5% appearing once. Sequencing was carried out using naive CD4+ T cells sorted from blood. Subset described: CD45RA+ positively selected. The receptors originated from a young man in good health.

This chain uses TRBV20-1 with TRBJ2-7; D not certain. From germline, CDR1 is DFQATT and CDR2 SNEGSKA (reference sequence). The CDR3 consists of 11 residues. Trimming took off 7 bases at V and 2 bases at J, with 9 bases between the two ends. The DNA of the CDR3 is TGCAGTGTTCAGGATCCCTACGAGCAGTACTTC. It encodes CSVQDPYEQYF.

CDR3 sequence (DNA): TGTGCCAGCAGTTTTATACCTTCTTGGGGCTACACCTTC. The encoded protein is CASSFIPSWGYTF. The genes are TRBV6-5 and TRBJ1-2, with D hard to call. Trimming removed 4 bases from V and 8 bases from J, with 14 bases in between. This CDR3 has 13 amino acids. CDR1 is MNHEY and CDR2 is SVGAGI in the germline V gene.

In its sample, this clone was seen once. The chain combines TRBV30 with TRBJ1-5; D uncertain. V dropped 2 bases and J dropped 2 bases, with 19 bases sitting between them. CDR1 is GTSNPN, CDR2 SVGIG, per germline (reference sequence). This CDR3 has 17 residues. The DNA of the CDR3 is TGTGCCTGGAGTCCCAAGTCTATGGGGATGGGCAATCAGCCCCAGCATTTT. Its translation: CAWSPKSMGMGNQPQHF.

The chain carries TRBV29-1 and TRBJ2-7, with TRBD2 identical over 13 bases. Germline V CDR1 and CDR2: SQVTM, ANQGSEA. Germline trimming cut 5 bases from V and 1 base from J; bases unmatched to any gene: 14. The CDR3 consists of 18 residues. The DNA of the CDR3 is TGCAGCGTTTATTTCGGGACTAGCGGGAACTGGGGGTCCTACGAGCAGTACTTC. Its translation is CSVYFGTSGNWGSYEQYF.

The chain carries TRBV19 and TRBJ2-7; 10 bases map to TRBD1. From germline, CDR1 is LNHDA and CDR2 SQIVND (reference sequence). With 9 bases clipped from V and 6 bases from J, the junction kept 5 bases outside the gene matches. This CDR3 region has 12 residues. The CDR3 region has the DNA TGTGCCAGCACAGACAGGGGGCGCGAGCAGTACTTC. This gives the protein CASTDRGREQYF. The full variable domain, its missing parts supplied by reference TRBV19 and TRBJ2-7, is DGGITQSPKYLFRKEGQNVTLSCEQNLNHDAMYWYRQDPGQGLRLIYYSQIVNDFQKGDIAEGYSVSREKKESFPLTVTSAQKNPTAFYLCASTDRGREQYFGPGTRLTVT.

The V call is TRBV6-5, the J call TRBJ2-1; 7 bases are a match to TRBD2. CDR3 length: 16 amino acids. V lost 2 bases and J lost 9; bases outside the gene matches: 13. CDR1 and CDR2 from the germline V gene are MNHEY and SVGAGI. The CDR3 spells CASSYGGGARFVEQFF. CDR3 coding DNA: TGTGCCAGCAGTTACGGGGGGGGAGCACGGTTCGTTGAGCAGTTCTTC.

The chain joins TRBV20-1 to TRBJ2-7, with D perhaps matching TRBD1 (6 bases). There are 11 residues in the CDR3. Germline-derived CDR1 and CDR2 are DFQATT and SNEGSKA (reference sequence). V was trimmed by 8 bases and J by 6 bases, leaving 14 bases between them. The CDR3 protein is CSRRKGVEQYF. The CDR3 coding sequence is TGCAGTCGTCGTAAGGGGGTCGAGCAGTACTTC.

The rearrangement joins TRBV11-3 to TRBJ2-2, with a possible D match to TRBD2 (5 bases). The CDR3 is 14 residues long. Deletions cut 3 bases from V and 5 bases from J, with 10 bases between. The germline gives CDR1 SGHNT, CDR2 YENEEA. CDR3 protein: CASSFRGGTGELFF. The DNA for the CDR3 is TGTGCCAGCAGCTTTCGGGGTGGTACCGGGGAGCTGTTTTTT.

The chain employs TRBV29-1 and TRBJ2-7; D may correspond to TRBD1 or TRBD2 (5 bases each). The CDR3 is made up of 15 amino acids. The germline gives CDR1 SQVTM, CDR2 ANQGSEA. The germline V and J ends were trimmed by 3 bases and 8 bases, with 23 bases remaining between them. The CDR3 loop reads CSVESKVGRPGQQYF. The CDR3, as DNA: TGCAGCGTTGAGTCAAAGGTAGGGCGGCCGGGACAGCAGTACTTC.

V and J are TRBV4-3 and TRBJ2-7, with unresolved D. CDR3 length equals 15 residues. V was cut by 0 bases and J by 0 bases, with 9 bases left in between. Germline lookup yields CDR1 LGHNA and CDR2 YSLEER. CDR3 nucleotides: TGCGCCAGCAGCCAAGATAATGCAGGCTCCTACGAGCAGTACTTC. Translating it yields CASSQDNAGSYEQYF.

V and J are TRBV9 and TRBJ2-1; perhaps D is TRBD1 or TRBD2 (6 bases each). V lost 2 bases and J lost 6, with 15 bases in between. The CDR3 extends over 15 amino acids. Germline values: CDR1 SGDLS, CDR2 YYNGEE. Here the CDR3 DNA reads TGTGCCAGCAGCGTGGGGGCGGGACCAGTCAATGAGCAGTTCTTC. Amino acids: CASSVGAGPVNEQFF.

The chain couples TRBV7-3 to TRBJ1-2; D is uncertain. The CDR3 is made up of 13 amino acids. V shed 6 bases and J shed 8 bases, with 16 bases lying between them. Germline V gives CDR1 SGHTA, CDR2 FQGTGA. The CDR3 loop reads CASRSTGLSGYTF. CDR3 sequence (DNA): TGTGCCAGCAGGTCCACCGGTCTCTCGGGCTACACCTTC.

The CDR3 loop is CASSLRVARNQPQHF. CDR3 in DNA: TGTGCCAGCAGCTTACGTGTGGCGCGTAATCAGCCCCAGCATTTT. This chain connects TRBV7-3 to TRBJ1-5, with D hard to call. CDR1 SGHTA and CDR2 FQGTGA come from the germline V gene. The CDR3 is made up of 15 amino acids. V was shortened by 2 bases and J by 4 bases, with 12 bases between the two germline ends.

The CDR3 sequence: CASSRDWTYEQYF. The CDR3 DNA is TGTGCCAGCAGTAGGGACTGGACCTACGAGCAGTACTTC. The chain uses TRBV6-1 and TRBJ2-7; a possible D gene is TRBD2 (6 bases). Trimming took 5 bases from V and 2 from J, leaving 10 bases between them. The germline CDR1 and CDR2 sequences are MNHNS and SASEGT. CDR3 length: 13 residues.

The chain joins TRBV6-6 to TRBJ1-1, with D possibly TRBD1 on 6 matching bases. V was pared by 5 bases and J by 3 bases, with 16 bases between. Germline loops: CDR1 MNHNY, CDR2 SVGAGI (reference sequence). The CDR3 sequence is 15 residues long. The CDR3 nucleotides are TGTGCCAGCAGTAGCCAGGGGTTGGGATACACTGAAGCTTTCTTT. Amino acid sequence: CASSSQGLGYTEAFF.

The CDR3, as DNA: TGTGCCAGCAGCGAGGGACAGTACTATGGCTACACCTTC. Translation gives CASSEGQYYGYTF. This rearrangement joins TRBV7-9 to TRBJ1-2, with 7 positions matching TRBD1. Germline V CDR1 and CDR2: SEHNR, FQNEAQ (reference sequence). Germline trimming cut 5 bases from V and 3 bases from J; bases unmatched to any gene: 3. CDR3 length: 13 amino acids. The whole variable domain, filled in from reference TRBV7-9 and TRBJ1-2, reads DTGVSQNPRHKITKRGQNVTFRCDPISEHNRLYWYRQTLGQGPEFLTYFQNEAQLEKSRLLSDRFSAERPKGSFSTLEIQRTEQGDSAMYLCASSEGQYYGYTFGSGTRLTVV.

Points on this clone: The same CDR3 also results from other DNA sequences found in this sample. The chain uses TRBV9 and TRBJ2-1; TRBD2 aligns across 9 bases. Germline CDR1 is SGDLS and CDR2 is YYNGEE. Losses at the gene ends were 4 bases for V and 2 bases for J; bases not matched to a gene: 7. The CDR3 runs 16 residues. CDR3 loop: CASSPRLAEPYNEQFF. CDR3 nucleotide sequence: TGTGCCAGCAGCCCTCGACTAGCGGAGCCCTACAATGAGCAGTTCTTC. The entire variable domain, with the rest obtained from reference TRBV9 and TRBJ2-1, is as follows: DSGVTQTPKHLITATGQRVTLRCSPRSGDLSVYWYQQSLDQGLQFLIQYYNGEERAKGNILERFSAQQFPDLHSELNLSSLELGDSALYFCASSPRLAEPYNEQFFGPGTRLTVL.

The chain is built from TRBV29-1 and TRBJ2-7, with D tentatively TRBD1 (5 bases). The length of the CDR3 is 13 residues. V shed 4 bases and J shed 6 bases, with 16 bases lying between them. Germline assignment: CDR1 SQVTM and CDR2 ANQGSEA. The CDR3 DNA sequence: TGCAGCGTTGCTTTATCCAGGGATGGCGAGCAGTACTTC. Translated: CSVALSRDGEQYF.

The chain uses TRBV28 and TRBJ1-2; maybe TRBD1 (6 bases). V lost 3 bases to trimming and J lost 10 bases, with 18 bases between them. The CDR3 consists of 14 residues. Germline V gene lookup returns CDR1 MDHEN and CDR2 SYDVKM. CDR3 DNA sequence: TGTGCCAGCAGTTTCATCGGTGGACAGCGAGACTACACCTTC. Its protein product is CASSFIGGQRDYTF.

This sequence joins TRBV27 and TRBJ2-7; a weak D match, TRBD2 (6 bases). Trimming cost V 4 bases and J 3 bases, with 16 bases left between them. There are 15 residues in the CDR3. Germline values: CDR1 MNHEY, CDR2 SMNVEV (reference sequence). The CDR3, as DNA: TGTGCCAGCAGTTACGGGGGTTTACAGGTCTACGAGCAGTACTTC. Its protein product is CASSYGGLQVYEQYF.

This clone was detected once. The chain combines TRBV27 with TRBJ2-7; 11 bases are shared with TRBD2. The CDR3 covers 18 residues. V gave up 0 bases and J gave up 7 bases; unmatched junction bases: 14. Germline values: CDR1 MNHEY, CDR2 SMNVEV (reference sequence). CDR3 amino acids: CASSLSPRLAGSPREQYF. CDR3 sequence (DNA): TGTGCCAGCAGTTTATCTCCCCGACTAGCGGGATCCCCCAGGGAGCAGTACTTC.

V usage is TRBV14 and J usage is TRBJ2-6; 7 nucleotides align to TRBD1. Germline trimming cut 4 bases from V and 0 bases from J; bases unmatched to any gene: 12. Germline assignment: CDR1 SGHDN and CDR2 FVKESK. The CDR3 extends over 19 amino acids. The CDR3 loop is CASSPRGGGLGSGANVLTF. DNA for the CDR3: TGTGCCAGCAGCCCCAGAGGGGGCGGTCTCGGCTCTGGGGCCAACGTCCTGACTTTC.

The rearrangement joins TRBV6-4 to TRBJ2-3; D remains unclear. The CDR3 is made up of 14 amino acids. Per the germline V gene, CDR1 is MRHNA and CDR2 is SNTAGT. Trimming shortened V by 2 bases and J by 8 bases, and 14 bases separated the two germline ends. As DNA, the CDR3 is TGTGCCAGCAGTGACAGTGAAGGCCGGACTACGCAGTATTTT. This sequence encodes CASSDSEGRTTQYF.

This chain links TRBV4-3 with TRBJ2-1, with 11 nucleotides matching TRBD2. The CDR3 runs 20 residues. J gave up 1 base and V 2 bases, and 13 bases lay outside the gene matches. Germline lookup yields CDR1 LGHNA and CDR2 YSLEER. The CDR3 is CASSQFPPSGRSLSYNEQFF. The CDR3 DNA follows: TGCGCCAGCAGCCAATTTCCGCCTAGCGGGAGGTCCCTTTCCTACAATGAGCAGTTCTTC.

V usage is TRBV10-3 and J usage is TRBJ2-1; TRBD1 or TRBD2 may be the D gene (5 bases each). CDR3 size: 15 residues. The germline V gene has CDR1 ENHRY and CDR2 SYGVKD. V was cut by 0 bases and J by 0 bases, with 6 bases left in between. The CDR3: CAISESGDSYNEQFF. CDR3 bases: TGTGCCATCAGTGAGTCGGGGGACTCCTACAATGAGCAGTTCTTC.

The rearrangement uses TRBV7-9 and TRBJ2-3; no clear D gene. V lost 4 bases to trimming and J lost 2 bases, with 13 bases between them. Germline CDR1 reads SEHNR; CDR2 reads FQNEAQ (reference sequence). The CDR3 has 15 residues. CDR3 bases: TGTGCCAGCAGCTACCGGACGGGTCCCACAGATACGCAGTATTTT. Residues: CASSYRTGPTDTQYF.